This entry lists 29 T cell receptor beta chains sequenced from one sample in a study of OX40 agonist ivuxolimab in advanced cancers. Assay: immunoSEQ multiplex PCR; the TCRdb copy retains only in-frame clones and omits some. The profile shows roughly 100,000 clones, around 90% of them singletons. The sequencing here drew on CD4+ or CD8+ T cells sorted from blood, taken in a trial of the OX40 agonist ivuxolimab. The receptors here all came from an adult with an advanced solid tumor such as melanoma, head and neck, liver or kidney cancer.

J is TRBJ2-3 and V is TRBV5-1; D not resolved. CDR1 and CDR2 from the germline V gene are SGHRS and YFSETQ. V was trimmed by 1 base and J by 2 bases, leaving 11 bases between them. CDR3 length: 15 amino acids. This CDR3 is CASSLYRPATDTQYF. The CDR3 region has the DNA TGCGCCAGCAGCTTGTATAGGCCGGCCACAGATACGCAGTATTTT.

This chain joins TRBV2 and TRBJ1-3; D is possibly TRBD1 (5 bases). CDR3 length: 15 residues. Trimming pared 4 bases from V and 0 bases from J, leaving 10 bases between. Germline V CDR1 and CDR2: SNHLY, FYNNEI. The chain's CDR3 is CASSVAGPSGNTIYF. DNA of the CDR3: TGTGCCAGCAGTGTGGCGGGACCCTCTGGAAACACCATATATTTT.

V usage is TRBV5-1 and J usage is TRBJ1-3; a possible D gene is TRBD1 (6 bases). The CDR3 is 14 amino acids. Germline-derived CDR1 and CDR2 are SGHRS and YFSETQ. V lost 0 bases and J 4 bases, leaving 8 bases between the germline ends. CDR3 loop: CASSLVGQGNTIYF. The CDR3 bases are TGCGCCAGCAGCTTGGTCGGACAGGGAAACACCATATATTTT.

V is TRBV9 and J is TRBJ1-2; 9 nucleotides align to TRBD1. This CDR3 spans 17 amino acids. CDR1 SGDLS and CDR2 YYNGEE come from the germline V gene. V gave up 0 bases and J gave up 4 bases; unmatched junction bases: 10. CDR3 residues: CASSVARGTGWAYGYTF. The CDR3 coding sequence is TGTGCCAGCAGCGTAGCCCGAGGGACAGGGTGGGCCTATGGCTACACCTTC.

The chain carries TRBV19 and TRBJ1-1, with D unresolved. CDR1 LNHDA and CDR2 SQIVND come from the germline V gene (reference sequence). CDR3 length equals 14 residues. Trimming cost V 6 bases and J 1 base, with 12 bases left between them. CDR3 protein: CASSQNDGNTEAFF. CDR3 bases: TGTGCCAGTAGCCAAAACGACGGGAACACTGAAGCTTTCTTT.

The rearrangement links TRBV5-4 to TRBJ2-5, with TRBD2 matching over 15 bases. Germline V gene sequence: CDR1 SGHNT, CDR2 YYREEE (reference sequence). The CDR3 runs to 16 residues. Losses at the gene ends were 4 bases for V and 5 bases for J; bases not matched to a gene: 6. The CDR3 nucleotides are TGTGCCAGCAGCCCGGGGACTAGCGGGAGGAGGGAGACCCAGTACTTC. Protein product: CASSPGTSGRRETQYF. Drawing the rest from reference TRBV5-4 and TRBJ2-5, the complete variable domain is ETGVTQSPTHLIKTRGQQVTLRCSSQSGHNTVSWYQQALGQGPQFIFQYYREEENGRGNFPPRFSGLQFPNYSSELNVNALELDDSALYLCASSPGTSGRRETQYFGPGTRLLVL.

The V call is TRBV6-1, the J call TRBJ2-1; TRBD2 might be the D (5 bases). The CDR3 length is 11 residues. Germline values: CDR1 MNHNS, CDR2 SASEGT. Trimming took off 1 base at V and 10 bases at J, with 5 bases between the two ends. The CDR3 loop is CASSEVAEQFF. DNA for the CDR3: TGTGCCAGCAGTGAAGTAGCGGAGCAGTTCTTC.

The chain carries TRBV11-2 and TRBJ1-6, with D tentatively TRBD1 (5 bases). V was trimmed by 5 bases and J by 11 bases, leaving 13 bases between them. The germline gives CDR1 SGHAT, CDR2 FQNNGV. The length of the CDR3 is 13 residues. CDR3 nucleotides: TGTGCCAGCAGCACCTCTGAGGGGACACCCCTCCACTTT. Residues: CASSTSEGTPLHF.

The rearrangement links TRBV28 to TRBJ2-1; 9 bases are shared with TRBD1. The CDR3 is 15 residues long. The junction had 6 bases not matched to a gene; V was cut back by 3 bases and J by 6 bases. The germline CDR1 and CDR2 sequences are MDHEN and SYDVKM. The CDR3 loop reads CASSFIGQGFNEQFF. The CDR3 DNA reads as TGTGCCAGCAGTTTTATTGGACAGGGGTTCAATGAGCAGTTCTTC.

This CDR3 is CASSIRLREPGIPGYTF. The DNA for the CDR3 is TGTGCCAGTAGTATAAGGCTAAGAGAACCAGGGATTCCCGGCTACACCTTC. The V call is TRBV19, the J call TRBJ1-2, with D perhaps matching TRBD1 (5 bases). CDR1 LNHDA and CDR2 SQIVND come from the germline V gene (reference sequence). V dropped 2 bases and J dropped 8 bases, with 24 bases sitting between them. The CDR3 runs 17 residues. Full variable domain (missing parts from reference TRBV19 and TRBJ1-2): DGGITQSPKYLFRKEGQNVTLSCEQNLNHDAMYWYRQDPGQGLRLIYYSQIVNDFQKGDIAEGYSVSREKKESFPLTVTSAQKNPTAFYLCASSIRLREPGIPGYTFGSGTRLTVV.

The chain carries TRBV5-1 and TRBJ1-2; 11 bases fit TRBD1. V lost 4 bases to trimming and J lost 4 bases; unmatched junction nucleotides: 3. Germline lookup yields CDR1 SGHRS and CDR2 YFSETQ. CDR3 length: 14 residues. The CDR3 coding sequence is TGCGCCAGCAGCCGGGACAGGGGGACCTATGGCTACACCTTC. As protein: CASSRDRGTYGYTF. Drawing the rest from reference TRBV5-1 and TRBJ1-2, the complete variable domain is KAGVTQTPRYLIKTRGQQVTLSCSPISGHRSVSWYQQTPGQGLQFLFEYFSETQRNKGNFPGRFSGRQFSNSRSEMNVSTLELGDSALYLCASSRDRGTYGYTFGSGTRLTVV.

This chain joins TRBV7-8 and TRBJ1-5, with no clear D. The CDR3 length is 14 residues. Germline CDR1 SGHVS, CDR2 FQNEAQ. Trimming shortened V by 1 base and J by 3 bases, and 7 bases separated the two germline ends. This CDR3 reads CASSLGVINQPQHF. The CDR3 nucleotides read TGTGCCAGCAGCTTAGGGGTTATCAATCAGCCCCAGCATTTT.

This rearrangement joins TRBV7-8 to TRBJ1-5; D remains unclear. The germline CDR1 and CDR2 sequences are SGHVS and FQNEAQ. The CDR3 has 15 amino acids. Trimming stripped 3 bases from V and 1 base from J, with 10 bases between. In nucleotides, the CDR3 is TGTGCCAGCAGCTTCTCGGACGCGAGCAATCAGCCCCAGCATTTT. This gives the protein CASSFSDASNQPQHF.

This chain joins TRBV19 and TRBJ2-5; the D call may be TRBD1 or TRBD2 (5 bases each). The J call may not be correct, given that the DNA end is closer to TRBJ2-7. The length of the CDR3 is 13 residues. From germline, CDR1 is LNHDA and CDR2 SQIVND (reference sequence). The CDR3, as DNA: TGTGCCAGTAGTATCCTGAGGGGTACCGAGCAGTACTTC. It yields the protein CASSILRGTEQYF.

This clone has only a few counts. The genes are TRBV18 and TRBJ1-3; maybe TRBD1 (5 bases). The germline CDR1 and CDR2 sequences are KGHSH and LQKENI. Trimming removed 6 bases at V and 0 bases at J, with 12 bases between. CDR3 length: 15 residues. CDR3 nucleotide sequence: TGTGCCAGCTCCCGCGGGGCGGACTCTGGAAACACCATATATTTT. The encoded protein is CASSRGADSGNTIYF.

The chain employs TRBV28 and TRBJ1-5; D possibly corresponds to TRBD1 (5 bases). Germline V gives CDR1 MDHEN, CDR2 SYDVKM. Trimming left V 2 bases short and J 8 bases short, with 10 bases between. CDR3 length: 13 residues. CDR3 sequence reads: CASSLQGSEPQHF. CDR3 sequence (DNA): TGTGCCAGCAGTTTACAGGGATCTGAGCCCCAGCATTTT.

This chain connects TRBV30 to TRBJ2-7; 10 bases agree with TRBD1. CDR3 size: 12 residues. V gave up 8 bases and J gave up 4 bases; unmatched junction bases: 5. The germline CDR1 and CDR2 sequences are GTSNPN and SVGIG (reference sequence). CDR3 residues: CAGDRGQYEQYF. As DNA, the CDR3 is TGTGCCGGAGACAGGGGGCAGTACGAGCAGTACTTC. Filled out from reference TRBV30 and TRBJ2-7, the complete variable domain reads SQTIHQWPATLVQPVGSPLSLECTVEGTSNPNLYWYRQAAGRGLQLLFYSVGIGQISSEVPQNLSASRPQDRQFILSSKKLLLSDSGFYLCAGDRGQYEQYFGPGTRLTVT.

The chain carries TRBV7-3 and TRBJ1-2, with a weak D call TRBD1 (6 bases). Germline V CDR1 and CDR2: SGHTA, FQGTGA. The V and J ends lost 0 bases and 7 bases respectively, with 12 bases between them. This CDR3 spans 14 amino acids. In DNA form, the CDR3 reads TGTGCCAGCAGCTTAACCCCAGGGGCTGGTGGCTACACCTTC. This sequence encodes CASSLTPGAGGYTF. Full variable domain (rest looked up from reference TRBV7-3 and TRBJ1-2): GAGVSQTPSNKVTEKGKYVELRCDPISGHTALYWYRQSLGQGPEFLIYFQGTGAADDSGLPNDRFFAVRPEGSVSTLKIQRTERGDSAVYLCASSLTPGAGGYTFGSGTRLTVV.

The rearrangement joins TRBV2 to TRBJ2-5; 8 bases agree with TRBD1. The CDR3 consists of 15 residues. The germline V gene encodes CDR1 SNHLY and CDR2 FYNNEI. The V segment lost 2 bases and the J segment 4 bases; nucleotides outside the gene matches: 6. The CDR3 sequence is CASSERTGLGETQYF. The CDR3 DNA reads TGTGCCAGCAGTGAAAGGACAGGGCTTGGAGAGACCCAGTACTTC.

The chain carries TRBV6-5 and TRBJ1-6; 10 nucleotides match TRBD1. Per the germline V gene, CDR1 is MNHEY and CDR2 is SVGAGI. The CDR3 runs 14 residues. With V trimmed by 5 bases and J by 10 bases, 5 bases remained unmatched. The CDR3: CASSPGTGDSPLHF. The CDR3 region has the DNA TGTGCCAGCAGTCCCGGGACAGGGGACTCACCCCTCCACTTT.

The chain has TRBV21-1 and TRBJ1-2. TRBV21-1 constitutes a pseudogene. This CDR3 has 14 residues. The CDR3, as DNA: TGTGCCAGCATCCGGGATTTAGCTAACTATGGCTACACCTTC. The encoded protein is CASIRDLANYGYTF.

The chain is built from TRBV6-4 and TRBJ2-1; 11 positions match TRBD1. Germline lookup yields CDR1 MRHNA and CDR2 SNTAGT. CDR3 length equals 19 residues. Losses at the gene ends were 1 base for V and 8 bases for J; bases not matched to a gene: 16. The CDR3 loop reads CASSDYGTRGQGARDEQFF. The CDR3 DNA sequence: TGTGCCAGCAGTGACTACGGCACCCGTGGACAGGGGGCTCGCGATGAGCAGTTCTTC.

This sequence joins TRBV5-1 and TRBJ2-5; no firm D call. V was cut by 4 bases and J by 7 bases, with 17 bases left in between. This CDR3 is built from 14 residues. The germline V gene has CDR1 SGHRS and CDR2 YFSETQ. The DNA of the CDR3 is TGCGCCAGCAGCATCACTGCCCCGGGCGGGACCCAGTACTTC. Protein product: CASSITAPGGTQYF.

CDR3 sequence: CASRPGQGLSSGNTIYF. The CDR3 DNA reads TGTGCCAGCAGGCCGGGACAGGGCCTAAGCTCTGGAAACACCATATATTTT. This sequence joins TRBV13 and TRBJ1-3, with TRBD1 matching over 9 bases. This CDR3 has 17 amino acids. Germline values: CDR1 PRHDT, CDR2 FYEKMQ (reference sequence). The V segment lost 6 bases and the J segment 0 bases; nucleotides outside the gene matches: 9. The full variable domain, rest sourced from reference TRBV13 and TRBJ1-3, is AAGVIQSPRHLIKEKRETATLKCYPIPRHDTVYWYQQGPGQDPQFLISFYEKMQSDKGSIPDRFSAQQFSDYHSELNMSSLELGDSALYFCASRPGQGLSSGNTIYFGEGSWLTVV.

The chain joins TRBV15 to TRBJ2-7; D gene unclear. V gave up 0 bases and J gave up 9 bases, with 18 bases separating them. The CDR3 runs 15 residues. The germline V gene encodes CDR1 LNHNV and CDR2 YYDKDF (reference sequence). The CDR3 sequence: CATSRDAWGIEAQYF. In DNA form, the CDR3 reads TGTGCCACCAGCAGAGATGCTTGGGGAATTGAGGCGCAGTACTTC.

The chain combines TRBV27 with TRBJ2-2; D not certain. Trimming shortened V by 0 bases and J by 0 bases, and 14 bases separated the two germline ends. Looked up from germline, CDR1 is MNHEY and CDR2 is SMNVEV (reference sequence). The CDR3 covers 18 residues. CDR3 DNA sequence: TGTGCCAGCAGTTTATCGTACCCCGGATCACCGAACACCGGGGAGCTGTTTTTT. Its protein is CASSLSYPGSPNTGELFF.

This chain uses TRBV6-6 with TRBJ1-6, with 9 bases matching TRBD1. Germline V gene lookup returns CDR1 MNHNY and CDR2 SVGAGI (reference sequence). This CDR3 has 15 amino acids. J was trimmed by 7 bases and V by 6 bases; bases with no gene match: 7. The CDR3 DNA follows: TGTGCCAGCAGCTTACAGGGGGCCCCAAATTCACCCCTCCACTTT. Translation gives CASSLQGAPNSPLHF.

V usage is TRBV7-8 and J usage is TRBJ2-5; D gene uncertain. The CDR3 totals 15 residues. Germline CDR1 is SGHVS and CDR2 is FQNEAQ. V was clipped by 1 base and J by 3 bases, with 12 bases between them. Here the CDR3 reads CASSLGDLGKETQYF. CDR3 nucleotide sequence: TGTGCCAGCAGCTTAGGGGATCTAGGGAAAGAGACCCAGTACTTC.

This clone showed up just once. V is TRBV30 and J is TRBJ2-7; D may be TRBD1 (6 bases). CDR1 and CDR2 from the germline V gene are GTSNPN and SVGIG (reference sequence). The CDR3 loop spans 12 amino acids. V was clipped by 4 bases and J by 3 bases, with 10 bases between them. CDR3 sequence (DNA): TGTGCCTGGACCGGGACAAACTACGAGCAGTACTTC. Translated: CAWTGTNYEQYF.